A selection of T cell receptor beta chains follows, all from one sample in a study of blood T cell repertoires in COVID-19. Sequenced by immunoSEQ multiplex PCR; TCRdb stores in-frame clones only, minus some. The sample yields over 250,000 clones, 83% seen once. What was sequenced was peripheral blood. Source of these receptors: a woman in her forties or fifties who had recovered from COVID-19. Each CDR3 is given with its conserved first and last residue. A D gene is named only where the DNA matches it firmly. Expanded clones are given a class, and other clones once, few, many or no size at all.

d_call: -; clone_size: -; v_call: TRBV10-3; j_call: TRBJ2-3; cdr3_nt: TGTGCCATCAGTAAACAGGAGTTCGCAGATACGCAGTATTTT; cdr3_aa: CAISKQEFADTQYF
d_call: -; clone_size: -; v_call: TRBV6-2/TRBV6-3; j_call: TRBJ2-2; cdr3_nt: TGTGCCAGCAGTCCGGTCAGGGGCGGGGGTACCGGGGAGCTGTTTTTT; cdr3_aa: CASSPVRGGGTGELFF
d_call: -; clone_size: -; v_call: TRBV6-1; j_call: TRBJ2-5; cdr3_nt: TGTGCCAGCAGTGAAGTCGACGGAGGGCAGACCCAGTACTTC; cdr3_aa: CASSEVDGGQTQYF
d_call: TRBD2; clone_size: -; v_call: TRBV3-1/TRBV3-2; j_call: TRBJ2-7; cdr3_nt: TGTGCCAGCAGCCAACGTGGACTAGCGGGAAAGGACGAGCAGTACTTC; cdr3_aa: CASSQRGLAGKDEQYF
d_call: TRBD2; clone_size: once; v_call: TRBV11-2; j_call: TRBJ2-7; cdr3_nt: TGTGCCAGCAGCAAGCTAGCGGGGGGATCCTACGAGCAGTACTTC; cdr3_aa: CASSKLAGGSYEQYF
d_call: TRBD1; clone_size: -; v_call: TRBV19; j_call: TRBJ1-5; cdr3_nt: TGTGCCAGTAGTAAGAGGGGACAGGGGCTTGGGCCCCAGCATTTT; cdr3_aa: CASSKRGQGLGPQHF
d_call: TRBD2; clone_size: -; v_call: TRBV7-2; j_call: TRBJ2-5; cdr3_nt: TGTGCCAGCAGCCTTAGCGGGTCCCAAGAGACCCAGTACTTC; cdr3_aa: CASSLSGSQETQYF
d_call: TRBD1; clone_size: -; v_call: TRBV5-1; j_call: TRBJ1-4; cdr3_nt: TGCGCCAGCAGCCCGGGACAGGGAAGCGAAAAACTGTTTTTT; cdr3_aa: CASSPGQGSEKLFF
d_call: TRBD1; clone_size: few; v_call: TRBV7-3; j_call: TRBJ1-1; cdr3_nt: TGTGCCAGCAGCTCGACAGGGACCAGTGAAGCTTTCTTT; cdr3_aa: CASSSTGTSEAFF
d_call: TRBD1; clone_size: -; v_call: TRBV5-6; j_call: TRBJ2-7; cdr3_nt: TGTGCCAGCCGGCTGAGGACAGGAGATACGAAGCAGTACTTC; cdr3_aa: CASRLRTGDTKQYF
d_call: TRBD2; clone_size: once; v_call: TRBV28; j_call: TRBJ2-1; cdr3_nt: TGTGCCAGCAGCAGAGCGGGGGCCTCCTACAATGAGCAGTTCTTC; cdr3_aa: CASSRAGASYNEQFF
d_call: TRBD1; clone_size: -; v_call: TRBV19; j_call: TRBJ1-5; cdr3_nt: TGTGCCAGTAGTCTCCGACAGGGGAATAGCAATCAGCCCCAGCATTTT; cdr3_aa: CASSLRQGNSNQPQHF
d_call: -; clone_size: -; v_call: TRBV30; j_call: TRBJ1-4; cdr3_nt: TGTGCCCGAAGTGAAAGGGGTGGGCGGAATGAAAAACTGTTTTTT; cdr3_aa: CARSERGGRNEKLFF
d_call: -; clone_size: once; v_call: TRBV11-3; j_call: TRBJ2-1; cdr3_nt: TGTGCCAGCAGCTTAGGTCGGGTTGGCTACAATGAGCAGTTCTTC; cdr3_aa: CASSLGRVGYNEQFF
d_call: -; clone_size: -; v_call: TRBV27; j_call: TRBJ1-5; cdr3_nt: TGTGCCAGCAGTTTATCGACTAGGCTGAGACAGCCCCAGCATTTT; cdr3_aa: CASSLSTRLRQPQHF
d_call: TRBD1; clone_size: -; v_call: TRBV5-6; j_call: TRBJ2-3; cdr3_nt: TGTGCCAGCAGCTCACCCAGGGGGCGAACAGATACGCAGTATTTT; cdr3_aa: CASSSPRGRTDTQYF
d_call: -; clone_size: -; v_call: TRBV9; j_call: TRBJ1-1; cdr3_nt: TGTGCCAGCAGCGTAGACAGGGACACTGAAGCTTTCTTT; cdr3_aa: CASSVDRDTEAFF
d_call: TRBD2; clone_size: -; v_call: TRBV15; j_call: TRBJ2-1; cdr3_nt: TGTGCCACCAGCAGATATGTAGGCCTAGCGGGGGGGCCGATATCTTACAATGAGCAGTTCTTC; cdr3_aa: CATSRYVGLAGGPISYNEQFF
d_call: -; clone_size: -; v_call: TRBV25-1; j_call: TRBJ2-5; cdr3_nt: TGTGCCAGCAGTGGGGGTTGGGGGCGCGGTGGAGAGACCCAGTACTTC; cdr3_aa: CASSGGWGRGGETQYF
d_call: TRBD2; clone_size: -; v_call: TRBV7-3; j_call: TRBJ2-1; cdr3_nt: TGTGCCAGCAGCTCACGACTAGCGGGGGCTTACAATGAGCAGTTCTTC; cdr3_aa: CASSSRLAGAYNEQFF